This TCR beta chain was identified during a study of cytomegalovirus exposure and HLA in healthy donors. Study observations and caveats: An analysis was carried out later, and it reportedly showed fewer N-insertions in an Asian-associated ancestry cluster than the approximately 680-donor mean. Relative to equally common others, HLA-associated TCR beta chains showed greater clonal expansion in a later analysis. Highly shared variants forming one cluster were likely a sequencing artifact. The study designated about 160 TCR beta chains cytomegalovirus-associated.

PCR was performed using 60 Vbeta and 13 Jbeta primers. Clones were sequenced by immunoSEQ multiplex PCR, and TCRdb holds only the in-frame ones, with some missing. This sample carries 130,000 to 150,000 clones, approximately 79% of them seen once, and the ten largest clones take around 4.7%. The V gene's germline CDR1 is SGHTA and CDR2 FQGNSA. This CDR3 region has 16 residues. The J segment lost 1 base and the V segment lost 3 bases, leaving 8 bases of the junction unmatched. Details on this clone: Its target is not known.

What was sequenced was PBMCs. The source of this sequence is a man aged 18 to 35 in good health and CMV-seropositive. The V call is TRBV7-2, the J call TRBJ2-5; 7 positions agree with TRBD2. CDR3 sequence reads: CASSFFAGTTQETQYF. For the CDR3, the DNA is TGTGCCAGCAGCTTCTTCGCCGGGACTACCCAAGAGACCCAGTACTTC.